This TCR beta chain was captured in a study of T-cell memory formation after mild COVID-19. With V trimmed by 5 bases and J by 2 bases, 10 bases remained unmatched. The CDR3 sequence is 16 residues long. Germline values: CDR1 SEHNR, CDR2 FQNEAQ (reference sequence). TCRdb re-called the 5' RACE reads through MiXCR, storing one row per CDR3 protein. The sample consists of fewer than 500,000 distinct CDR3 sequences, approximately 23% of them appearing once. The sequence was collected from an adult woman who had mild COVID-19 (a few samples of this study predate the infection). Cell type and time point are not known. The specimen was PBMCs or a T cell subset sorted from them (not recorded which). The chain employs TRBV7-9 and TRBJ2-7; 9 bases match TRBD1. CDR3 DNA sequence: TGTGCCAGCAGCAACGTCCGCGGGACAGGGACCTACGAGCAGTACTTC. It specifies CASSNVRGTGTYEQYF.